Following are 26 T cell receptor beta chains from one sample sequenced in a study of T cells in localized non-small cell lung cancer. The protocol was immunoSEQ multiplex PCR, while the TCRdb copy is restricted to in-frame clones and leaves out a portion. The sample records around 100,000 clones, approximately 90% being singletons. Source: peripheral blood, taken before any cancer treatment. The origin of the receptors is a man aged 35-75 years with stage I squamous cell lung carcinoma.

This rearrangement joins TRBV5-1 to TRBJ2-2; D call uncertain. The CDR3 length is 13 residues. The germline gives CDR1 SGHRS, CDR2 YFSETQ. Trimming removed 0 bases from V and 7 bases from J, with 7 bases in between. As DNA, the CDR3 is TGCGCCAGCAGCTTGGAGGTAATCGGGGAGCTGTTTTTT. Translation: CASSLEVIGELFF.

This chain connects TRBV27 to TRBJ1-5; possible D gene TRBD1, 6 bases. Between the trimmed V and J ends, which lost 6 bases and 4 bases, there was a span of 16 bases. Germline CDR1 MNHEY, CDR2 SMNVEV (reference sequence). CDR3 length: 15 amino acids. The CDR3 region has the DNA TGTGCCAGCAGCCCTAGGGGGGTAGAGAATCAGCCCCAGCATTTT. As protein: CASSPRGVENQPQHF.

This chain connects TRBV6-5 to TRBJ1-2; D unclear. The CDR3 is 11 residues long. Trimming left V 4 bases short and J 5 bases short, with 5 bases between. Germline values: CDR1 MNHEY, CDR2 SVGAGI. The CDR3 DNA sequence: TGTGCCAGCAGTTGGGTATATGGCTACACCTTC. It yields the protein CASSWVYGYTF.

The rearrangement links TRBV10-2 to TRBJ2-1, with 8 bases that match TRBD2. The V gene's germline CDR1 is WSHSY and CDR2 SAAADI. The junction had 10 bases not matched to a gene; V was cut back by 4 bases and J by 5 bases. This CDR3 region has 16 residues. The CDR3 DNA reads as TGCGCCAGCAGTGCCCCGGGACTAGGAGCCGACAATGAGCAGTTCTTC. Its translation is CASSAPGLGADNEQFF.

This chain links TRBV7-6 with TRBJ2-1, with 9 positions matching TRBD1. Losses at the gene ends were 5 bases for V and 0 bases for J; bases not matched to a gene: 5. Germline CDR1 SGHVS, CDR2 FNYEAQ. The CDR3 loop spans 16 amino acids. Written as DNA, the CDR3 is TGTGCCAGCAGCCTTTACAGGGGGCTCTCCTACAATGAGCAGTTCTTC. Translating it yields CASSLYRGLSYNEQFF.

This chain uses TRBV5-1 with TRBJ1-2; D not certain. The CDR3 is 13 residues long. CDR1 SGHRS and CDR2 YFSETQ come from the germline V gene. Trimming removed 0 bases at V and 2 bases at J, with 5 bases between. The chain's CDR3 is CASSLGLNYGYTF. The CDR3 region has the DNA TGCGCCAGCAGCTTGGGGCTAAACTATGGCTACACCTTC.

This chain uses TRBV6-1 with TRBJ1-1; the D gene is possibly TRBD1 (5 bases). CDR1 is MNHNS and CDR2 is SASEGT in the germline V gene. Trimming cost V 7 bases and J 1 base, with 16 bases left between them. The CDR3 runs to 15 residues. The CDR3 DNA reads as TGTGCCAGCACCTTCCTGGGGACCCGGAACACTGAAGCTTTCTTT. Its translation is CASTFLGTRNTEAFF.

This clone came up a few times. The chain is built from TRBV14 and TRBJ2-1, with D unclear. Trimming removed 0 bases from V and 9 bases from J, with 24 bases in between. The length of the CDR3 is 18 residues. Germline V lookup: CDR1 SGHDN, CDR2 FVKESK. The DNA for the CDR3 is TGTGCCAGCAGCCAAGATCTAATAGGGTTGGGTAAGGCTGGTGAGCAGTTCTTC. Translation gives CASSQDLIGLGKAGEQFF.

The chain carries TRBV4-1 and TRBJ1-5; TRBD1 is a possible D gene (5 bases). This CDR3 comprises 16 residues. Germline V gene data show CDR1 as MGHRA and CDR2 as YSYEKL. V was pared by 3 bases and J by 9 bases, with 21 bases between. The chain's CDR3 is CASSQALRASGGPQHF. The CDR3 nucleotides read TGCGCCAGCAGCCAGGCGCTCCGGGCCTCGGGGGGGCCCCAGCATTTT.

The chain couples TRBV30 to TRBJ2-5; tentative D call: TRBD2 (6 bases). The CDR3 length is 12 residues. The V gene lost 4 bases and the J gene lost 7 bases, with 13 bases spanning the gap. CDR1 is GTSNPN and CDR2 is SVGIG in the germline V gene (reference sequence). Written as DNA, the CDR3 is TGTGCCTGGAACGGGGGAACTGGGACCCAGTACTTC. It specifies CAWNGGTGTQYF.

The chain joins TRBV28 to TRBJ1-5, with D unclear. V was shortened by 5 bases and J by 7 bases, with 9 bases between the two germline ends. The CDR3 covers 12 residues. Germline V lookup: CDR1 MDHEN, CDR2 SYDVKM. CDR3 protein: CASSPPGQPQHF. CDR3 nucleotides: TGTGCCAGCAGTCCCCCTGGACAGCCCCAGCATTTT.

This chain links TRBV7-3 with TRBJ2-6; 8 bases match TRBD1. J was trimmed by 2 bases and V by 4 bases; bases with no gene match: 1. The CDR3 spans 15 residues. Germline V gives CDR1 SGHTA, CDR2 FQGTGA. The CDR3 is CASSSGGAGANVLTF. In DNA, the CDR3 is TGTGCCAGCAGCTCAGGGGGCGCTGGGGCCAACGTCCTGACTTTC.

The genes are TRBV27 and TRBJ2-6, with TRBD1 matching 11 bases. The CDR3 has 18 residues. Looked up from germline, CDR1 is MNHEY and CDR2 is SMNVEV (reference sequence). After removal of 3 bases from V and 0 bases from J, the junction contained 4 bases not matched to a gene. The CDR3, as DNA: TGTGCCAGCAGTTTTTGGACAGGGGGCGGCTCTGGGGCCAACGTCCTGACTTTC. It is translated as CASSFWTGGGSGANVLTF.

The count of this clone is one. The V call is TRBV19, the J call TRBJ2-5; 12 positions match TRBD1. J was trimmed by 6 bases and V by 7 bases; bases with no gene match: 9. The CDR3 covers 15 residues. Germline lookup yields CDR1 LNHDA and CDR2 SQIVND (reference sequence). The CDR3 is CASNRDRGREKTQYF. The CDR3 nucleotides are TGTGCCAGTAATCGGGACAGGGGGCGCGAGAAGACCCAGTACTTC.

The chain has TRBV27 and TRBJ2-7; weak D call: TRBD2 (5 bases). The V gene lost 5 bases and the J gene lost 4 bases, with 15 bases spanning the gap. The length of the CDR3 is 14 residues. Per germline, CDR1 MNHEY and CDR2 SMNVEV (reference sequence). In DNA, the CDR3 is TGTGCCAGCAGTCCCAGGACTCTTCCTTACGAGCAGTACTTC. Translated: CASSPRTLPYEQYF.

The chain has TRBV2 and TRBJ2-2, with a weak D call TRBD2 (6 bases). Per the germline V gene, CDR1 is SNHLY and CDR2 is FYNNEI. This CDR3 is built from 16 residues. Trimming took 4 bases from V and 0 from J, leaving 12 bases between them. CDR3 in DNA: TGTGCCAGCAGTGTGTCGGGAGCCGCGAACACCGGGGAGCTGTTTTTT. Residues: CASSVSGAANTGELFF.

The V call is TRBV9, the J call TRBJ2-1, with 7 positions matching TRBD1. Germline CDR1 SGDLS, CDR2 YYNGEE. V trimming: 0 bases; J trimming: 5 bases; junction bases outside the gene matches: 8. There are 16 residues in the CDR3. This CDR3 is CASSVGQGALNNEQFF. In nucleotides, the CDR3 is TGTGCCAGCAGCGTAGGACAGGGAGCCCTAAACAATGAGCAGTTCTTC. Combining the CDR3 with reference TRBV9 and TRBJ2-1 gives the whole variable domain DSGVTQTPKHLITATGQRVTLRCSPRSGDLSVYWYQQSLDQGLQFLIQYYNGEERAKGNILERFSAQQFPDLHSELNLSSLELGDSALYFCASSVGQGALNNEQFFGPGTRLTVL.

The CDR3 loop is CASSAVQGGGEKLFF. The CDR3 DNA follows: TGCGCCAGCAGCGCCGTGCAGGGGGGAGGTGAAAAACTGTTTTTT. The rearrangement links TRBV5-1 to TRBJ1-4, with TRBD1 matching 7 bases. The ends lost 4 bases at V and 7 bases at J; junction bases unmatched: 10. The CDR3 spans 15 residues. Germline loops: CDR1 SGHRS, CDR2 YFSETQ.

CDR3 sequence (DNA): TGCGCCAGCAGGCCCCGAGAAGGACAGTTGAACACTGAAGCTTTCTTT. This encodes CASRPREGQLNTEAFF. This sequence joins TRBV5-1 and TRBJ1-1, with D perhaps TRBD1 (6 bases). This CDR3 is 16 amino acids long. Germline-derived CDR1 and CDR2 are SGHRS and YFSETQ. V was clipped by 5 bases and J by 0 bases, with 17 bases between them. Together with reference TRBV5-1 and TRBJ1-1, the CDR3 gives the full variable domain: KAGVTQTPRYLIKTRGQQVTLSCSPISGHRSVSWYQQTPGQGLQFLFEYFSETQRNKGNFPGRFSGRQFSNSRSEMNVSTLELGDSALYLCASRPREGQLNTEAFFGQGTRLTVV.

The genes are TRBV6-1 and TRBJ1-3; D unresolved. CDR1 is MNHNS and CDR2 is SASEGT in the germline V gene. V lost 6 bases and J 2 bases, leaving 11 bases between the germline ends. This CDR3 has 14 residues. The CDR3 sequence: CASRAISAGNTIYF. CDR3 bases: TGTGCCAGCAGAGCAATTAGTGCTGGAAACACCATATATTTT.

The CDR3 loop is CASSELGAYEQYF. DNA for the CDR3: TGTGCCAGCAGTGAACTGGGGGCCTACGAGCAGTACTTC. This chain uses TRBV6-1 with TRBJ2-7; tentatively, D is TRBD1 or TRBD2 (5 bases each). This CDR3 has 13 residues. Germline CDR1 MNHNS, CDR2 SASEGT. Between the trimmed V and J ends, which lost 2 bases and 2 bases, there was a span of 7 bases.

This clone was detected only a few times. The CDR3 is CAIRSIPGGRRSGYTF. The CDR3 nucleotides are TGTGCCATCAGATCAATACCAGGGGGGAGGAGGAGCGGCTACACCTTC. The chain employs TRBV10-3 and TRBJ1-2; 7 nucleotides match TRBD1. Germline CDR1 ENHRY, CDR2 SYGVKD. The trim removed 6 bases at V and 8 bases at J, leaving 18 bases unmatched. CDR3 length equals 16 residues.

V is TRBV6-6 and J is TRBJ1-2, with D unresolved. The germline V and J ends were trimmed by 0 bases and 7 bases, with 18 bases remaining between them. Germline values: CDR1 MNHNY, CDR2 SVGAGI (reference sequence). The CDR3 runs to 16 residues. CDR3 protein: CASSYSKREWFGGYTF. In nucleotides, the CDR3 is TGTGCCAGCAGTTACTCGAAAAGGGAATGGTTCGGTGGCTACACCTTC.

This chain connects TRBV6-1 to TRBJ2-3; TRBD2 matches at 9 bases. V shed 6 bases and J 6 bases; nucleotides not matched to a gene: 7. This CDR3 contains 14 residues. CDR1 MNHNS and CDR2 SASEGT come from the germline V gene. CDR3 loop: CASRNQRGEDTQYF. The CDR3 DNA follows: TGTGCCAGCAGAAACCAGCGGGGGGAGGATACGCAGTATTTT.

V usage is TRBV5-4 and J usage is TRBJ1-4, with 7 bases fitting TRBD1. Trimming cost V 2 bases and J 3 bases; bases outside gene matches: 4. The germline V gene has CDR1 SGHNT and CDR2 YYREEE (reference sequence). The CDR3 extends over 15 amino acids. The CDR3 region is CASSLGDRANEKLFF. In nucleotides, the CDR3 is TGTGCCAGCAGCTTAGGAGACAGGGCTAATGAAAAACTGTTTTTT.

This clone was picked up a small number of times. The chain combines TRBV4-1 with TRBJ1-2, with D possibly being TRBD1 (6 bases). Germline V gene sequence: CDR1 MGHRA, CDR2 YSYEKL. The CDR3 has 14 amino acids. The V end lost 3 bases, the J end lost 3 bases, and 11 bases lay between the germline ends. CDR3 in amino acids: CASSQQGRDYGYTF. The CDR3 bases are TGCGCCAGCAGCCAGCAGGGGAGGGACTATGGCTACACCTTC.